This T cell receptor beta chain was captured by sequencing in a study of T cell responses to AZD1222 COVID-19 vaccine. The ends were cut back, 5 bases at V and 8 bases at J, with 15 bases in the middle. The CDR3 is made up of 13 amino acids. CDR1 and CDR2 (germline): MNHEY, SMNVEV (reference sequence). Clones were read by immunoSEQ multiplex PCR, and TCRdb kept only the in-frame ones, dropping some. The data contain about 150,000 clones, 82% of them singletons. About this clone itself: The antigen is undetermined.

Study-level points and caveats: Most donors were white British, females outnumbered males, and clonal diversity was possibly underestimated. Repertoires were obtained only post-peak T cell response.

The chain uses TRBV27 and TRBJ1-1; D unclear. This TCR derives from an adult in good health. The source material was peripheral blood, sampled on day 0 of MenACWY control vaccination. CDR3 sequence: CASSAHGRREAFF. DNA of the CDR3: TGTGCCAGCAGTGCTCATGGTCGGCGGGAAGCTTTCTTT.